These 30 T cell receptor beta chains came from one sample sequenced in a study of identical twins. TCRdb analysed the 5' RACE reads with MiXCR anew, one entry per CDR3 protein. Counted here are 1.5 million to 2 million distinct CDR3 sequences, under 35% occurring once; the ten biggest clones make up more than 0.25%. Sequenced input: cord blood. Every receptor here comes from a newborn girl in good health.

This clonotype was picked up a small number of times. This rearrangement joins TRBV28 to TRBJ1-5; possible D gene TRBD1, 6 bases. This CDR3 has 14 residues. Germline CDR1 reads MDHEN; CDR2 reads SYDVKM. With 6 bases removed from V and 5 bases from J, the gap between germline ends came to 14 bases. The CDR3: CASRQNRVDQPQHF. CDR3 in DNA: TGTGCCAGCAGGCAGAACAGGGTCGATCAGCCCCAGCATTTT.

This clonotype showed up just a few times. This chain links TRBV27 with TRBJ2-3, with TRBD2 identical over 7 bases. The CDR3 runs to 16 residues. CDR1 and CDR2 from the germline V gene are MNHEY and SMNVEV (reference sequence). Germline trimming cut 3 bases from V and 7 bases from J; bases unmatched to any gene: 13. The CDR3 sequence is CASSFPAGKTPNTQYF. The CDR3 coding sequence is TGTGCCAGCAGTTTCCCAGCGGGGAAAACCCCTAATACGCAGTATTTT.

Of note for this clonotype: Germline is not matched at one junction end, which may reflect a read error. This chain connects TRBV12-3 or TRBV12-4 to TRBJ2-1, with unresolved D. The CDR3 runs to 17 residues. CDR3 protein: CASSLVQQSRAYNGQFF. DNA of the CDR3: TGTGCCAGCAGTTTAGTCCAACAGAGTAGGGCCTACAATGGGCAGTTCTTC.

The chain recombines TRBV6-6 with TRBJ2-1; D call uncertain. The ends were cut back, 1 base at V and 4 bases at J, with 17 bases in the middle. CDR1 and CDR2 from the germline V gene are MNHNY and SVGAGI (reference sequence). The CDR3 is made up of 17 amino acids. The CDR3 loop reads CASSYFPRSLLYNEQFF. The CDR3 DNA reads as TGTGCCAGCAGTTACTTCCCCAGGTCCCTCCTTTACAATGAGCAGTTCTTC.

Only a few counts were recorded for this clonotype. The rearrangement joins TRBV12-5 to TRBJ2-3; D is unresolved. CDR1 and CDR2 (germline): LGHNT, FRNRAP. The CDR3 spans 12 residues. Between the trimmed V and J ends, which lost 4 bases and 3 bases, there was a span of 5 bases. The CDR3 sequence: CASGYRTDTQYF. In DNA, the CDR3 is TGTGCTAGTGGTTACCGGACAGATACGCAGTATTTT.

The gene calls are TRBV20-1 and TRBJ1-2; 7 nucleotides align to TRBD1. J was trimmed by 8 bases and V by 6 bases; bases with no gene match: 9. The CDR3 loop spans 12 amino acids. Germline CDR1 and CDR2: DFQATT and SNEGSKA (reference sequence). Here the CDR3 DNA reads TGCAGTGCCCCGACAGGGCAGGGGGGCTACACCTTC. Translated: CSAPTGQGGYTF.

This clonotype was recorded a few times. One end of the junction does not line up with germline, which may come from a read error. This rearrangement joins TRBV3-1 to TRBJ1-4; tentatively, D is TRBD1 (6 bases). This CDR3 comprises 16 residues. Germline lookup yields CDR1 LGHDT and CDR2 YNNKEL (reference sequence). DNA for the CDR3: TGTGCCAGCAGCCAATTACGGGGGCTGGCTAATGAAAAGCTGTTTTTT. Its translation: CASSQLRGLANEKLFF.

Ten or more counts support this clonotype. The J gene is TRBJ1-2, the V gene TRBV12-3 or TRBV12-4; no definite D call. V was trimmed by 0 bases and J by 8 bases, leaving 4 bases between them. The CDR3 runs to 11 residues. CDR3 loop: CASSLAAGYTF. The CDR3, as DNA: TGTGCCAGCAGTTTAGCTGCAGGCTACACCTTC.

V is TRBV5-6 and J is TRBJ1-5; D gene uncertain. The CDR3 runs to 14 residues. Germline CDR1 SGHDT, CDR2 YYEEEE. Deletions cut 3 bases from V and 3 bases from J, with 10 bases between. The CDR3 protein is CASSYGPINQPQHF. The CDR3 DNA reads TGTGCCAGCAGCTATGGGCCGATCAATCAGCCCCAGCATTTT.

This clonotype has only a few counts. The chain uses TRBV28 and TRBJ2-5; the match to TRBD2 covers 16 bases. The CDR3 has 14 residues. Germline V lookup: CDR1 MDHEN, CDR2 SYDVKM. After removal of 4 bases from V and 13 bases from J, the junction contained 6 bases not matched to a gene. For the CDR3, the DNA is TGTGCCAGCAGTTCAGGGACTAGCGGGAGGGTCCTGTACTTC. Translated: CASSSGTSGRVLYF.

This clonotype was counted between two and nine times. The V and J genes are TRBV3-1 and TRBJ2-1; TRBD2 matches 15 bases. V lost 4 bases, J lost 2 bases, and 9 bases stayed unmatched. This CDR3 spans 19 amino acids. The germline V gene encodes CDR1 LGHDT and CDR2 YNNKEL (reference sequence). CDR3 nucleotide sequence: TGTGCCAGCAGCCCACAAGCCGGGACTAGCGGGGGGCCCTACAATGAGCAGTTCTTC. Translation gives CASSPQAGTSGGPYNEQFF.

The V gene is TRBV29-1, the J gene TRBJ2-7; D ambiguous. The length of the CDR3 is 12 residues. Looked up from germline, CDR1 is SQVTM and CDR2 is ANQGSEA. Deletions cut 7 bases from V and 3 bases from J, with 13 bases between. The CDR3 region has the DNA TGCAGCGCCTTCGAGTCCTACTACGAGCAGTACTTC. Protein sequence: CSAFESYYEQYF.

The rearrangement joins TRBV7-9 to TRBJ1-4, with 7 positions matching TRBD1. The CDR3 spans 13 residues. Germline lookup yields CDR1 SEHNR and CDR2 FQNEAQ (reference sequence). With 3 bases clipped from V and 8 bases from J, the junction kept 3 bases outside the gene matches. CDR3 bases: TGTGCCAGCAGCTTGGGACAGTGGGAAAAACTGTTTTTT. Residues: CASSLGQWEKLFF.

In this sample, this clonotype turned up a few times. The chain has TRBV7-9 and TRBJ1-1; TRBD1 matches at 7 bases. The V segment lost 7 bases and the J segment 4 bases; nucleotides outside the gene matches: 12. Looked up from germline, CDR1 is SEHNR and CDR2 is FQNEAQ (reference sequence). CDR3 length equals 15 residues. CDR3 DNA sequence: TGTGCCAGCACCGTCCCAGGGGGATTGGGCACTGAAGCTTTCTTT. Its protein product is CASTVPGGLGTEAFF.

As DNA, the CDR3 is TGTGCCAGCAGCTTACGCGTAGCCCTATTGAGAGGCACAGATACGCAGTATTTT. Its translation is CASSLRVALLRGTDTQYF. V and J are TRBV7-2 and TRBJ2-3; D gene uncertain. The V end lost 2 bases, the J end lost 1 base, and 19 bases lay between the germline ends. This CDR3 has 18 amino acids. CDR1 SGHTA and CDR2 FQGNSA come from the germline V gene.

This clonotype was picked up many times. V gene TRBV14 combines with J gene TRBJ2-3, with unresolved D. This CDR3 is 15 amino acids long. V was trimmed by 1 base and J by 4 bases, leaving 12 bases between them. Germline loops: CDR1 SGHDN, CDR2 FVKESK. CDR3 sequence: CASSQGVFPADTQYF. The CDR3 nucleotides are TGTGCCAGCAGCCAAGGGGTTTTCCCCGCAGATACGCAGTATTTT.

This chain links TRBV6-2 or TRBV6-3 with TRBJ1-1; D might be TRBD1 (5 bases). V was cut by 8 bases and J by 5 bases, with 15 bases left in between. The length of the CDR3 is 13 residues. Germline lookup yields CDR1 MNHEY and CDR2 SVGEGT. DNA of the CDR3: TGTGCCAGCGGCCCCCCAGGGAGGACTGAAGCTTTCTTT. Its protein is CASGPPGRTEAFF.

This clonotype was counted only a few times. The chain carries TRBV28 and TRBJ1-1; weak D call: TRBD1 (6 bases). This CDR3 has 13 residues. Germline CDR1 MDHEN, CDR2 SYDVKM. Trimming took 8 bases from V and 6 from J, leaving 16 bases between them. The CDR3 is CASLGTGSPEAFF. CDR3 nucleotides: TGTGCCAGCTTGGGAACAGGGAGCCCTGAAGCTTTCTTT.

As regards this clonotype: Germline and junction disagree at one end, which may indicate a read error. CDR3 nucleotides: TGTGCCATCAGCCTTCGGGGTTCCAAAAACATTCAGTACTTC. Amino acid sequence: CAISLRGSKNIQYF. The rearrangement uses TRBV16 and TRBJ2-4; perhaps TRBD2 as D (5 bases). The CDR3 spans 14 residues. Germline CDR1 reads KGHSY; CDR2 reads FQNENV.

This clonotype showed up just a few times. V and J are TRBV5-1 and TRBJ2-3; 9 nucleotides agree with TRBD1. This CDR3 has 16 amino acids. Germline trimming cut 3 bases from V and 5 bases from J; bases unmatched to any gene: 10. Germline CDR1 reads SGHRS; CDR2 reads YFSETQ. CDR3 nucleotides: TGCGCCAGCAGCTCGTCAGTGACAGGGGGAATAGATACGCAGTATTTT. As protein: CASSSSVTGGIDTQYF.

This chain links TRBV29-1 with TRBJ2-1; 7 positions agree with TRBD2. Germline CDR1 and CDR2: SQVTM and ANQGSEA. The V and J ends lost 5 bases and 6 bases, in that order; junction bases with no gene match: 7. CDR3 size: 13 residues. The CDR3 sequence: CSVSLAQRNEQFF. The DNA of the CDR3 is TGCAGCGTTTCACTAGCGCAACGCAATGAGCAGTTCTTC.

This clonotype was seen a handful of times. This rearrangement joins TRBV20-1 to TRBJ2-1; TRBD2 matches 10 bases. Germline assignment: CDR1 DFQATT and CDR2 SNEGSKA (reference sequence). V gave up 5 bases and J gave up 4 bases; unmatched junction bases: 8. The CDR3 runs 15 residues. CDR3: CSAFGTSAPYNEQFF. CDR3 in DNA: TGCAGTGCTTTCGGGACTAGCGCGCCGTACAATGAGCAGTTCTTC.

This clonotype has a handful of counts. This chain joins TRBV2 and TRBJ2-7, with D perhaps TRBD1 (5 bases). CDR3 size: 13 residues. CDR1 and CDR2 from the germline V gene are SNHLY and FYNNEI. V lost 7 bases and J 0 bases, leaving 10 bases between the germline ends. Here the CDR3 DNA reads TGTGCCAGCAAAAGGACATCCTCCTACGAGCAGTACTTC. This codes for CASKRTSSYEQYF.

CDR3 DNA sequence: TGTGCCAGCAGCTTAAGCCAGGCCCTCTATGGCTACACCTTC. The encoded protein is CASSLSQALYGYTF. V and J are TRBV7-9 and TRBJ1-2; the D is unclear. The germline CDR1 and CDR2 sequences are SEHNR and FQNEAQ (reference sequence). This CDR3 has 14 residues. V was cut by 2 bases and J by 4 bases, with 11 bases left in between.

The chain is built from TRBV20-1 and TRBJ2-4; 9 bases match TRBD2. The J call could be wrong; TRBJ2-5 is a better fit for the DNA end. Looked up from germline, CDR1 is DFQATT and CDR2 is SNEGSKA (reference sequence). This CDR3 is built from 17 residues. CDR3 sequence: CSARAGRLADVLGTQYF. CDR3 DNA: TGCAGTGCTAGAGCTGGCCGACTAGCGGATGTTTTAGGGACCCAGTACTTC.

The V call is TRBV20-1, the J call TRBJ1-5; the D gene is possibly TRBD1 (6 bases). CDR1 DFQATT and CDR2 SNEGSKA come from the germline V gene (reference sequence). This CDR3 comprises 16 residues. V was shortened by 2 bases and J by 1 base, with 15 bases between the two germline ends. CDR3 residues: CSARNPTGGSNQPQHF. The CDR3 DNA is TGCAGTGCTAGAAATCCGACAGGCGGGAGCAATCAGCCCCAGCATTTT.

The sample holds a few counts of this clonotype. This rearrangement joins TRBV19 to TRBJ2-7, with D maybe TRBD2 (6 bases). This CDR3 comprises 15 residues. V was pared by 8 bases and J by 2 bases, with 19 bases between. Germline V gene lookup returns CDR1 LNHDA and CDR2 SQIVND (reference sequence). The CDR3 region is CASPLGPREAYEQYF. CDR3 sequence (DNA): TGTGCCAGTCCCTTAGGGCCTAGGGAGGCCTACGAGCAGTACTTC.

This clonotype was detected only a few times. CDR3 DNA sequence: TGTGCCAGCAGCCCAGGGACAGGGAACCCCTATGGCTACACCTTC. The encoded protein is CASSPGTGNPYGYTF. The chain uses TRBV9 and TRBJ1-2, with 9 positions matching TRBD1. Losses at the gene ends were 4 bases for V and 4 bases for J; bases not matched to a gene: 8. Germline V gene data show CDR1 as SGDLS and CDR2 as YYNGEE. The CDR3 sequence is 15 residues long.

The chain is built from TRBV20-1 and TRBJ2-5, with 13 bases that match TRBD2. The J call may be mistaken, given a closer DNA end match to TRBJ2-7. Germline lookup yields CDR1 DFQATT and CDR2 SNEGSKA (reference sequence). The CDR3 extends over 15 amino acids. CDR3: CSASGTSGTVYEQYF. CDR3 nucleotide sequence: TGCAGTGCTAGTGGGACTAGCGGGACGGTCTACGAGCAGTACTTC.

V is TRBV11-3 and J is TRBJ2-1; weak D call: TRBD2 (6 bases). V lost 0 bases and J 10 bases, leaving 13 bases between the germline ends. The germline gives CDR1 SGHNT, CDR2 YENEEA. This CDR3 spans 14 amino acids. The CDR3 reads CASSLESGTGEQFF. DNA of the CDR3: TGTGCCAGCAGCTTAGAGTCGGGGACTGGGGAGCAGTTCTTC.